Below, 25 T cell receptor beta chains from the same sample are listed, as sequenced in a study of STAT3 mutations in large granular lymphocyte leukemia. For these receptors, no antigen is known. General study findings and limits: At least one immunodominant TCR beta clonotype appeared in every T-cell large granular lymphocyte leukemia patient.

Only in-frame clones appear in the TCRdb table, and some are missing; sequencing was by immunoSEQ multiplex PCR. The data contain about 42,000 clones, roughly 81% of them seen just once; the ten biggest clones take up around 0.43%. Specimen: PBMCs. These receptor sequences come from a human donor with T large granular lymphocyte leukemia. Some clones in this sample may be carry-over from other donors' samples.

The chain joins TRBV19 to TRBJ2-5, with 13 bases matching TRBD2. The germline V gene has CDR1 LNHDA and CDR2 SQIVND (reference sequence). After removal of 7 bases from V and 4 bases from J, the junction contained 9 bases not matched to a gene. The CDR3 covers 16 residues. The CDR3 sequence is CASTQTGLAGIETQYF. CDR3 bases: TGTGCCAGTACCCAGACGGGACTAGCGGGGATAGAGACCCAGTACTTC.

The rearrangement uses TRBV27 and TRBJ1-5; D remains ambiguous. From germline, CDR1 is MNHEY and CDR2 SMNVEV (reference sequence). The CDR3 runs to 15 residues. The V gene lost 2 bases and the J gene lost 5 bases, with 13 bases spanning the gap. The CDR3 sequence is CASSLRIGVDQPQHF. Written as DNA, the CDR3 is TGTGCCAGCAGTTTACGCATTGGCGTGGATCAGCCCCAGCATTTT.

The chain uses TRBV5-4 and TRBJ2-1, with 9 bases aligning to TRBD1. Germline-derived CDR1 and CDR2 are SGHNT and YYREEE (reference sequence). J gave up 5 bases and V 9 bases, and 6 bases lay outside the gene matches. The CDR3 runs 13 residues. CDR3 residues: CATRQGEHNEQFF. In DNA form, the CDR3 reads TGTGCCACTCGACAGGGGGAACACAATGAGCAGTTCTTC. Complete variable domain (other parts from reference TRBV5-4 and TRBJ2-1): ETGVTQSPTHLIKTRGQQVTLRCSSQSGHNTVSWYQQALGQGPQFIFQYYREEENGRGNFPPRFSGLQFPNYSSELNVNALELDDSALYLCATRQGEHNEQFFGPGTRLTVL.

This chain uses TRBV5-1 with TRBJ2-2, with unresolved D. The ends were cut back, 0 bases at V and 8 bases at J, with 8 bases in the middle. The CDR3 extends over 13 amino acids. CDR1 is SGHRS and CDR2 is YFSETQ in the germline V gene. The DNA for the CDR3 is TGCGCCAGCAGCTTGGGCATCCAGGGGGAGCTGTTTTTT. Its translation: CASSLGIQGELFF.

In its sample, this clone was seen a few times. The gene calls are TRBV30 and TRBJ2-5; possible D gene TRBD1, 6 bases. Per germline, CDR1 GTSNPN and CDR2 SVGIG (reference sequence). The V and J ends lost 3 bases and 5 bases respectively, with 13 bases between them. The CDR3 runs to 13 residues. CDR3 sequence: CAWSLQGVETQYF. The CDR3 DNA is TGTGCCTGGAGCCTACAGGGCGTGGAGACCCAGTACTTC.

This clone was found a few times. The chain joins TRBV10-3 to TRBJ1-2; 9 positions match TRBD1. This CDR3 contains 13 residues. V dropped 10 bases and J dropped 2; count of bases not matched to a gene: 5. Germline loops: CDR1 ENHRY, CDR2 SYGVKD. The chain's CDR3 is CATRDRANYGYTF. CDR3 DNA: TGTGCCACTCGGGACAGGGCCAACTATGGCTACACCTTC.

The chain employs TRBV7-2 and TRBJ2-5; TRBD1 is a possible D gene (5 bases). CDR1 SGHTA and CDR2 FQGNSA come from the germline V gene. This CDR3 contains 14 residues. The ends were cut back, 2 bases at V and 2 bases at J, with 9 bases in the middle. CDR3 sequence: CASSLQGGQETQYF. Written as DNA, the CDR3 is TGTGCCAGCAGCTTACAGGGTGGGCAAGAGACCCAGTACTTC.

V usage is TRBV4-3 and J usage is TRBJ2-1, with D possibly being TRBD2 (6 bases). With 3 bases removed from V and 8 bases from J, the gap between germline ends came to 14 bases. The CDR3 extends over 14 amino acids. Germline CDR1 and CDR2: LGHNA and YSLEER. The CDR3 DNA follows: TGCGCCAGCAGCCAGCGGGGCGCAGGCTATGAGCAGTTCTTC. It yields the protein CASSQRGAGYEQFF.

The chain joins TRBV30 to TRBJ2-7; D is possibly TRBD1 (6 bases). This CDR3 comprises 13 residues. CDR1 is GTSNPN and CDR2 is SVGIG in the germline V gene (reference sequence). Deletions cut 8 bases from V and 7 bases from J, with 21 bases between. CDR3 in DNA: TGTGCCCAGGACAGAGGTGGTTCTCTGGAGCAGTACTTC. Translated: CAQDRGGSLEQYF.

This clone was seen just once. The junction departs from the called germline gene at one end, perhaps through a read error. The chain combines TRBV27 with TRBJ2-7; D gene ambiguous. The CDR3 sequence is 8 residues long. Germline V gives CDR1 MNHEY, CDR2 SMNVEV (reference sequence). This CDR3 reads CASSPQDF. The CDR3 nucleotides are TGTGCCAGCAGTCCTCAGGACTTC.

V gene TRBV7-9 combines with J gene TRBJ2-7; 11 nucleotides line up with TRBD1. V gave up 2 bases and J gave up 4 bases; unmatched junction bases: 7. In germline, CDR1 is SEHNR, CDR2 FQNEAQ (reference sequence). This CDR3 comprises 16 residues. CDR3: CASSLSPGQGGYEQYF. CDR3 DNA sequence: TGTGCCAGCAGCTTATCACCGGGACAGGGGGGATACGAGCAGTACTTC.

This clone appeared a few times. The chain links TRBV4-3 to TRBJ1-2; D possibly corresponds to TRBD1 (5 bases). CDR1 and CDR2 (germline): LGHNA, YSLEER. Trimming took off 4 bases at V and 4 bases at J, with 13 bases between the two ends. The CDR3 sequence is 14 residues long. The CDR3 region is CASSREGPGYGYTF. CDR3 bases: TGCGCCAGCAGCCGAGAGGGACCGGGCTATGGCTACACCTTC.

The chain uses TRBV2 and TRBJ2-3; TRBD2 aligns across 8 bases. Unmatched junction bases numbered 8, after V lost 6 bases and J lost 3 bases. The germline CDR1 and CDR2 sequences are SNHLY and FYNNEI. This CDR3 has 15 residues. DNA for the CDR3: TGTGCCAGCAGGACCGGCAGCGGGAGAACAGATACGCAGTATTTT. Its protein is CASRTGSGRTDTQYF.

The rearrangement joins TRBV7-7 to TRBJ2-5; 8 bases line up with TRBD2. The CDR3 sequence is 15 residues long. CDR1 and CDR2 (germline): SSHAT, FNYEAQ (reference sequence). The ends lost 6 bases at V and 1 base at J; junction bases unmatched: 7. CDR3 bases: TGTGCCAGCAGTCCCATCACTAGCGGCCAAGAGACCCAGTACTTC. This encodes CASSPITSGQETQYF.

The chain carries TRBV7-9 and TRBJ1-3; no firm D call. The length of the CDR3 is 16 residues. Germline lookup yields CDR1 SEHNR and CDR2 FQNEAQ (reference sequence). V was shortened by 5 bases and J by 2 bases, with 16 bases between the two germline ends. CDR3 sequence (DNA): TGTGCCAGCAGCCCATATGGGGTTCCCGCTGGAAACACCATATATTTT. It encodes CASSPYGVPAGNTIYF.

This chain uses TRBV5-1 with TRBJ2-7; D gene unclear. CDR1 SGHRS and CDR2 YFSETQ come from the germline V gene. V dropped 0 bases and J dropped 4 bases, with 11 bases sitting between them. This CDR3 comprises 14 residues. The DNA of the CDR3 is TGCGCCAGCAGCTTGGATGGAACATCATACGAGCAGTACTTC. Amino acids: CASSLDGTSYEQYF.

The chain is built from TRBV18 and TRBJ1-1, with D possibly TRBD1 on 6 matching bases. Trimming stripped 4 bases from V and 1 base from J, with 19 bases between. CDR3 length: 17 residues. Germline CDR1 KGHSH, CDR2 LQKENI. This chain's CDR3 is CASSQSTGPPANTEAFF. CDR3 nucleotide sequence: TGTGCCAGCTCACAATCAACAGGGCCTCCAGCGAACACTGAAGCTTTCTTT.

The chain couples TRBV10-1 to TRBJ2-1; a weak D match, TRBD1 (5 bases). Germline-derived CDR1 and CDR2 are WNHNN and SYGVQD (reference sequence). This CDR3 is 15 amino acids long. With 2 bases removed from V and 0 bases from J, the gap between germline ends came to 8 bases. CDR3 loop: CASSERGSSYNEQFF. The CDR3 DNA reads as TGCGCCAGCAGTGAGAGGGGCAGCTCCTACAATGAGCAGTTCTTC.

The V and J genes are TRBV5-5 and TRBJ2-2; possibly TRBD2 for D (7 bases). The V gene lost 5 bases and the J gene lost 4 bases, with 15 bases spanning the gap. Germline values: CDR1 SGHKS, CDR2 YYEKEE (reference sequence). This CDR3 contains 15 residues. CDR3 sequence (DNA): TGTGCCAGCAGTGCGGGGGCCATGATCACCGGGGAGCTGTTTTTT. Amino acids: CASSAGAMITGELFF.

This chain connects TRBV9 to TRBJ2-3, with 9 positions matching TRBD1. The CDR3 covers 16 residues. V lost 3 bases and J lost 9; bases outside the gene matches: 14. Germline loops: CDR1 SGDLS, CDR2 YYNGEE. The CDR3 reads CASSATNHPGQGTQYF. The CDR3 bases are TGTGCCAGCAGCGCGACTAACCATCCGGGACAGGGAACGCAGTATTTT.

The chain links TRBV5-1 to TRBJ1-1; D is unresolved. The CDR3 covers 13 residues. Germline V gene sequence: CDR1 SGHRS, CDR2 YFSETQ. The germline V and J ends were trimmed by 6 bases and 1 base, with 10 bases remaining between them. In DNA form, the CDR3 reads TGCGCCAGCAAGGAGGGAGGGAACACTGAAGCTTTCTTT. Its protein is CASKEGGNTEAFF. Based on the CDR3 plus reference TRBV5-1 and TRBJ1-1, the full variable domain is KAGVTQTPRYLIKTRGQQVTLSCSPISGHRSVSWYQQTPGQGLQFLFEYFSETQRNKGNFPGRFSGRQFSNSRSEMNVSTLELGDSALYLCASKEGGNTEAFFGQGTRLTVV.

The rearrangement links TRBV30 to TRBJ2-5, with a weak D call TRBD2 (7 bases). V lost 8 bases and J 5 bases, leaving 12 bases between the germline ends. The CDR3 extends over 11 amino acids. The germline V gene encodes CDR1 GTSNPN and CDR2 SVGIG (reference sequence). The CDR3 DNA sequence: TGTGCCGTAGAGGGGGGGGAGACCCAGTACTTC. Its protein product is CAVEGGETQYF.

A single count supports this clone. The gene calls are TRBV6-6 and TRBJ2-7, with D perhaps matching TRBD2 (5 bases). Between the trimmed V and J ends, which lost 0 bases and 3 bases, there was a span of 9 bases. The CDR3 is 14 amino acids. Per germline, CDR1 MNHNY and CDR2 SVGAGI (reference sequence). In DNA form, the CDR3 reads TGTGCCAGCAGTTACTCTGACCGGGGCTACGAGCAGTACTTC. It specifies CASSYSDRGYEQYF.

This rearrangement joins TRBV10-3 to TRBJ2-7; D is possibly TRBD1 or TRBD2 (5 bases each). Germline CDR1 and CDR2: ENHRY and SYGVKD. This CDR3 comprises 15 residues. V dropped 2 bases and J dropped 5 bases, with 16 bases sitting between them. CDR3 nucleotide sequence: TGTGCCATCAGTGAGGGGGGACCGGGGTACCACGAGCAGTACGTC. Protein product: CAISEGGPGYHEQYV.

This clone occurred a few times. The genes are TRBV9 and TRBJ1-2; 9 nucleotides align to TRBD1. The V segment lost 4 bases and the J segment 2 bases; nucleotides outside the gene matches: 12. This CDR3 region has 17 residues. Germline-derived CDR1 and CDR2 are SGDLS and YYNGEE. The CDR3: CASSPAGTGLANYGYTF. The CDR3 DNA is TGTGCCAGCAGCCCTGCCGGGACAGGGTTGGCCAACTATGGCTACACCTTC.